The 21 T cell receptor beta chains reported below all come from one sample, sequenced in a study of blood T cells in healthy people across ages. A second PCR of about 7 to 11 cycles used a sample-barcoded 5' primer and a J-beta primer mix. TCRdb reanalysed the 5' RACE reads using MiXCR and keeps one entry per CDR3 protein. This table has approximately 940,000 distinct CDR3 sequences, around 49% appearing once. Sequencing was carried out using blood. These receptor sequences come from a man younger than 40 in good health.

The J gene is TRBJ1-1, the V gene TRBV4-2; 9 nucleotides line up with TRBD1. CDR1 LGHNA and CDR2 YNFKEQ come from the germline V gene. This CDR3 comprises 17 residues. The ends lost 0 bases at V and 3 bases at J; junction bases unmatched: 8. The CDR3 loop is CASSQEKGTGLDTEAFF. As DNA, the CDR3 is TGTGCCAGCAGCCAAGAAAAAGGGACAGGGTTGGACACTGAAGCTTTCTTT.

The chain has TRBV20-1 and TRBJ2-5; 7 nucleotides line up with TRBD1. This CDR3 has 14 residues. Germline V CDR1 and CDR2: DFQATT, SNEGSKA (reference sequence). V shed 4 bases and J 0 bases; nucleotides not matched to a gene: 5. The CDR3, as DNA: TGCAGTGCTAAGGGGGCTCTGTACCAAGAGACCCAGTACTTC. As protein: CSAKGALYQETQYF.

The V gene is TRBV21-1, the J gene TRBJ1-5. TRBV21-1 is recorded as a pseudogene. The CDR3 spans 18 residues. The CDR3 DNA follows: TGTGCCAGCAGCAAAGGCGGAGGGCCAACGCTAGGCAATCAGCCCCAGCATTTT. This codes for CASSKGGGPTLGNQPQHF.

This clonotype turned up a few times. J is TRBJ2-5 and V is TRBV4-1; the D gene is possibly TRBD1 (5 bases). Trimming stripped 0 bases from V and 4 bases from J, with 12 bases between. Germline V gene lookup returns CDR1 MGHRA and CDR2 YSYEKL. The CDR3 spans 15 residues. For the CDR3, the DNA is TGCGCCAGCAGCCAAGATTCGACAGCTTCAGAGACCCAGTACTTC. This sequence encodes CASSQDSTASETQYF.

Many counts were recorded for this clonotype. The J gene is TRBJ2-3, the V gene TRBV13, with TRBD1 identical over 8 bases. V shed 2 bases, J shed 4 bases, and the junction held 2 bases outside the gene matches. CDR3 length: 14 residues. Germline lookup yields CDR1 PRHDT and CDR2 FYEKMQ (reference sequence). CDR3 bases: TGTGCCAGCAGCTTAAAACAGGGGGCAGATACGCAGTATTTT. As protein: CASSLKQGADTQYF. The full variable domain, completed using reference TRBV13 and TRBJ2-3, is AAGVIQSPRHLIKEKRETATLKCYPIPRHDTVYWYQQGPGQDPQFLISFYEKMQSDKGSIPDRFSAQQFSDYHSELNMSSLELGDSALYFCASSLKQGADTQYFGPGTRLTVL.

This chain links TRBV4-3 with TRBJ2-3; the D gene is possibly TRBD1 (6 bases). In germline, CDR1 is LGHNA, CDR2 YSLEER. Trimming left V 1 base short and J 2 bases short, with 16 bases between. The CDR3 spans 17 residues. CDR3 in amino acids: CASSQGPATGHTDTQYF. The CDR3 DNA sequence: TGCGCCAGCAGCCAAGGTCCCGCGACAGGCCACACAGATACGCAGTATTTT.

This chain links TRBV9 with TRBJ2-4, with a tentative D call TRBD1 (6 bases). The J call is uncertain, as TRBJ2-7 better fits the DNA end. CDR1 SGDLS and CDR2 YYNGEE come from the germline V gene. The CDR3 covers 15 residues. Here the CDR3 reads CASSKESRQAYEQYF. The CDR3 DNA reads as TGTGCCAGCTCAAAAGAAAGTCGACAGGCCTACGAGCAGTACTTC.

This chain connects TRBV11-2 to TRBJ2-5, with TRBD2 as a possible D gene (5 bases). The V gene lost 5 bases and the J gene lost 2 bases, with 12 bases spanning the gap. Germline assignment: CDR1 SGHAT and CDR2 FQNNGV. The CDR3 consists of 14 residues. CDR3 protein: CASSVRRTQETQYF. In nucleotides, the CDR3 is TGTGCCAGCAGCGTAAGGCGGACTCAAGAGACCCAGTACTTC.

A word on this clonotype: It may be a read error: a sequence one base away is much more abundant. The chain has TRBV6-2 or TRBV6-3 and TRBJ2-5; 8 positions match TRBD2. Germline loops: CDR1 MNHEY, CDR2 SVGEGT. There are 15 residues in the CDR3. Germline trimming cut 6 bases from V and 0 bases from J; bases unmatched to any gene: 6. The CDR3 region has the DNA TGTGCCAGCAGATACGGCGGGGGGAACCAAGAGACCCAGTACTTC. Amino acids: CASRYGGGNQETQYF.

The table lists this clonotype with a few counts. The genes are TRBV6-6 and TRBJ2-7; the D is unclear. Germline V gene lookup returns CDR1 MNHNY and CDR2 SVGAGI (reference sequence). Between the trimmed V and J ends, which lost 4 bases and 2 bases, there was a span of 9 bases. CDR3 length: 13 residues. The CDR3 DNA follows: TGTGCCAGCAGTTTCGCTCTTACCTACGAGCAGTACTTC. Protein: CASSFALTYEQYF.

This clonotype occurred a few times. The chain joins TRBV5-1 to TRBJ2-1; D may be TRBD2 (5 bases). Germline loops: CDR1 SGHRS, CDR2 YFSETQ. CDR3 length equals 12 residues. The V and J ends lost 4 bases and 9 bases respectively, with 11 bases between them. The DNA for the CDR3 is TGCGCCAGCAGCCAAATAGGAGGTGAGCAGTTCTTC. Translated: CASSQIGGEQFF.

Here the CDR3 DNA reads TGTGCCAGCAGCTTAGCGGGACAGAGCCTTCCGGATACGCAGTATTTT. Encoded protein: CASSLAGQSLPDTQYF. This chain joins TRBV7-2 and TRBJ2-3, with 7 bases fitting TRBD1. Germline V gene data show CDR1 as SGHTA and CDR2 as FQGNSA. After removal of 0 bases from V and 6 bases from J, the junction contained 9 bases not matched to a gene. The CDR3 covers 16 residues.

The chain is built from TRBV20-1 and TRBJ2-2, with 7 positions matching TRBD2. Germline CDR1 is DFQATT and CDR2 is SNEGSKA (reference sequence). With V trimmed by 0 bases and J by 4 bases, 8 bases remained unmatched. CDR3 length equals 16 residues. CDR3 sequence (DNA): TGCAGTGCTAGAGAGGCCCTAGCGGCGACCACCGGGGAGCTGTTTTTT. It is translated as CSAREALAATTGELFF.

This sequence joins TRBV7-2 and TRBJ1-6; 7 bases map to TRBD1. Germline V gene sequence: CDR1 SGHTA, CDR2 FQGNSA. With 3 bases clipped from V and 9 bases from J, the junction kept 5 bases outside the gene matches. This CDR3 comprises 14 residues. Here the CDR3 reads CASSFQGGTSPLHF. The CDR3, as DNA: TGTGCCAGCAGCTTCCAGGGGGGAACTTCACCCCTCCACTTT.

This clonotype has only a few counts. Mismatch with germline at one junction end may stem from a read error. The V call is TRBV3-1, the J call TRBJ1-2, with 7 bases fitting TRBD1. CDR1 and CDR2 from the germline V gene are LGHDT and YNNKEL (reference sequence). CDR3 length: 15 residues. CDR3: CASSQAGRGNYGYTF. The CDR3, as DNA: TGTGCCAGCAGCCAAGCGGGCAGGGGGAACTACGGCTACACCTTC.

This chain uses TRBV5-1 with TRBJ1-1, with D unclear. The length of the CDR3 is 12 residues. Germline V lookup: CDR1 SGHRS, CDR2 YFSETQ. Trimming took off 3 bases at V and 7 bases at J, with 10 bases between the two ends. The DNA of the CDR3 is TGCGCCAGCAGCTCGACCGTCAATGAAGCTTTCTTT. It yields the protein CASSSTVNEAFF. Drawing the rest from reference TRBV5-1 and TRBJ1-1, the complete variable domain is KAGVTQTPRYLIKTRGQQVTLSCSPISGHRSVSWYQQTPGQGLQFLFEYFSETQRNKGNFPGRFSGRQFSNSRSEMNVSTLELGDSALYLCASSSTVNEAFFGQGTRLTVV.

This clonotype is a singleton in its sample. DNA for the CDR3: TGTGCCAGCAGCTTACTCTCAGGGGGCGCCTTAGATACGCAGTATTTT. This codes for CASSLLSGGALDTQYF. The chain joins TRBV11-2 to TRBJ2-3; TRBD1 agrees at 8 bases. This CDR3 region has 16 residues. With 2 bases clipped from V and 5 bases from J, the junction kept 9 bases outside the gene matches. CDR1 is SGHAT, CDR2 FQNNGV, per germline.

V usage is TRBV3-1 and J usage is TRBJ2-7; the D gene is possibly TRBD2 (6 bases). Deletions cut 1 base from V and 3 bases from J, with 13 bases between. The CDR3 totals 15 residues. Germline V gene lookup returns CDR1 LGHDT and CDR2 YNNKEL (reference sequence). The CDR3 here is CASSQVTGDLYEQYF. As DNA, the CDR3 is TGTGCCAGCAGCCAAGTGACGGGAGACCTCTACGAGCAGTACTTC.

This sequence joins TRBV3-1 and TRBJ1-2; D is undetermined. Deletions cut 3 bases from V and 8 bases from J, with 13 bases between. Germline loops: CDR1 LGHDT, CDR2 YNNKEL (reference sequence). This CDR3 is 13 amino acids long. CDR3: CASSHKTPMGYTF. CDR3 nucleotides: TGTGCCAGCAGCCATAAGACCCCGATGGGCTACACCTTC.

As for this clonotype: Germline is not matched at one junction end, which may reflect a read error. The rearrangement links TRBV11-3 to TRBJ2-1; D might be TRBD2 (7 bases). The CDR3 loop spans 11 amino acids. From germline, CDR1 is SGHNT and CDR2 YENEEA. The CDR3 reads CASSIGGPQLF. The CDR3 nucleotides read TGTGCCAGCAGCATCGGGGGGCCGCAGTTATTC.

This clonotype was observed many times. The genes are TRBV4-1 and TRBJ2-1, with D unresolved. The CDR3 consists of 17 residues. V was clipped by 3 bases and J by 8 bases, with 23 bases between them. The germline V gene has CDR1 MGHRA and CDR2 YSYEKL. CDR3 residues: CASSQPTGDPKGYEQFF. CDR3 nucleotide sequence: TGCGCCAGCAGCCAGCCGACTGGCGATCCGAAAGGGTATGAGCAGTTCTTC.